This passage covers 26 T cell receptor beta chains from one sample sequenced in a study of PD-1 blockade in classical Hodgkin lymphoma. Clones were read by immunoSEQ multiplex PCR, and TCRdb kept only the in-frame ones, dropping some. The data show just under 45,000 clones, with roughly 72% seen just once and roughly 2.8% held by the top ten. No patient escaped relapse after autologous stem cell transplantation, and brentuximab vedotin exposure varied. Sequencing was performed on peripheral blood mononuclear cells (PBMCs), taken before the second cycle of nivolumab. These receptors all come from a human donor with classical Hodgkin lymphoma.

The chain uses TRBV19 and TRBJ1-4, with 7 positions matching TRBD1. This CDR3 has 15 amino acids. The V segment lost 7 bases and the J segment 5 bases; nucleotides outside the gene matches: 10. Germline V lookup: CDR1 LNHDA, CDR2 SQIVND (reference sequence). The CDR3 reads CASKIVPQGNEKLFF. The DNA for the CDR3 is TGTGCCAGTAAAATAGTTCCACAGGGGAATGAAAAACTGTTTTTT.

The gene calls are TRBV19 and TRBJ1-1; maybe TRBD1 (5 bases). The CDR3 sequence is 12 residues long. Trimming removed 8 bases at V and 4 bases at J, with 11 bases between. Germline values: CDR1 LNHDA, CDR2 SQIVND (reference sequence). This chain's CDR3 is CASGGWGTEAFF. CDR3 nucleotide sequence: TGTGCCAGTGGGGGATGGGGCACTGAAGCTTTCTTT.

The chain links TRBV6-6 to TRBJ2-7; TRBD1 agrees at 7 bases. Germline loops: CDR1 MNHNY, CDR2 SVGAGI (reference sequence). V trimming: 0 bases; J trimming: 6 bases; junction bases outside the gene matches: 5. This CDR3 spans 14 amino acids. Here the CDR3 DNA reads TGTGCCAGCAGTTACTCCGGGACAGCGAGCGAGCAGTACTTC. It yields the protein CASSYSGTASEQYF.

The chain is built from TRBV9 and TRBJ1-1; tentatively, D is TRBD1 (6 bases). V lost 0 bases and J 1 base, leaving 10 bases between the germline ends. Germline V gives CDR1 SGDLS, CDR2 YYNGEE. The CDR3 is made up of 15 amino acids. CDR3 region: CASSVVSGANTEAFF. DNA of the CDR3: TGTGCCAGCAGCGTAGTGTCAGGGGCGAACACTGAAGCTTTCTTT.

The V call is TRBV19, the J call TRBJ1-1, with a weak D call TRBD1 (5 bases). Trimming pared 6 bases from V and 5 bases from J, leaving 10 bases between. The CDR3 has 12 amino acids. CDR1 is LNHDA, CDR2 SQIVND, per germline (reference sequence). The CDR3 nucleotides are TGTGCCAGTAGCTCAGGGCTTACTGAAGCTTTCTTT. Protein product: CASSSGLTEAFF.

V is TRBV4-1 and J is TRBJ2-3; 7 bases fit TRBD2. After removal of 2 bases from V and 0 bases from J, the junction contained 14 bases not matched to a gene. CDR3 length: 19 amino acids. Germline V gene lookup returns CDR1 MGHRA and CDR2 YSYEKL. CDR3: CASSQISGSPNLSTDTQYF. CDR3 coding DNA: TGCGCCAGCAGCCAAATTAGCGGGTCCCCAAACCTAAGCACAGATACGCAGTATTTT.

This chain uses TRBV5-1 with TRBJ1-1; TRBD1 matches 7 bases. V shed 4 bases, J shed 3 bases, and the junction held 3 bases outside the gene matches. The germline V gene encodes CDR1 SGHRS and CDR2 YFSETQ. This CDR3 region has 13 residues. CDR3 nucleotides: TGCGCCAGCAGCGCACAGGGGCACACTGAAGCTTTCTTT. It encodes CASSAQGHTEAFF.

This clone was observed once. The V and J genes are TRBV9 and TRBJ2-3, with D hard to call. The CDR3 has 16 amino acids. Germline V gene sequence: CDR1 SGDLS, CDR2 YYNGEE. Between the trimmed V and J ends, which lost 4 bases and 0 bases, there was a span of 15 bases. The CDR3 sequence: CASSFRQTASTDTQYF. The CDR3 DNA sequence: TGTGCCAGCAGCTTCCGACAAACCGCTAGCACAGATACGCAGTATTTT.

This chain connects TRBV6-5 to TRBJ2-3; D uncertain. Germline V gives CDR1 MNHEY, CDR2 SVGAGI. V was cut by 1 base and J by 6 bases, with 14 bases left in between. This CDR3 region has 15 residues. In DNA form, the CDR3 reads TGTGCCAGCAGTTACTTTGGACCTACCTCGGATACGCAGTATTTT. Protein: CASSYFGPTSDTQYF.

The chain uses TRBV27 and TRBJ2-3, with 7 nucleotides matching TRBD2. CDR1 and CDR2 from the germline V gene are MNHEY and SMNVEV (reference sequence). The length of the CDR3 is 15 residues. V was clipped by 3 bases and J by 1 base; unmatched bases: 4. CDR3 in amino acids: CASSFILAGTDTQYF. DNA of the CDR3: TGTGCCAGCAGTTTTATCCTAGCGGGCACAGATACGCAGTATTTT.

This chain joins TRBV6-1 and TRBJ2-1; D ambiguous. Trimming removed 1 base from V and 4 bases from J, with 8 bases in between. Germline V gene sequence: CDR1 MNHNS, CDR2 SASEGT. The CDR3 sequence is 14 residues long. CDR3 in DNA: TGTGCCAGCAGTGAAGTTGGGTTATACAATGAGCAGTTCTTC. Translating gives CASSEVGLYNEQFF.

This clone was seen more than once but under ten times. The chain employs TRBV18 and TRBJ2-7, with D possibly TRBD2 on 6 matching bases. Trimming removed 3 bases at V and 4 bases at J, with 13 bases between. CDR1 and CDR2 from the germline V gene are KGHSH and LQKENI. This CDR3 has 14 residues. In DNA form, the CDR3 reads TGTGCCAGCTCACCTCCGGGAGAGGAGTACGAGCAGTACTTC. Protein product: CASSPPGEEYEQYF.

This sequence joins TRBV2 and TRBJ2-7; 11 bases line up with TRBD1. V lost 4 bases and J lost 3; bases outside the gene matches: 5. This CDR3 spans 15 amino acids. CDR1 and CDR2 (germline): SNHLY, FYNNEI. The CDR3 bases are TGTGCCAGCAGTGGAGGGACAGGGGGGCACTACGAGCAGTACTTC. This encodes CASSGGTGGHYEQYF.

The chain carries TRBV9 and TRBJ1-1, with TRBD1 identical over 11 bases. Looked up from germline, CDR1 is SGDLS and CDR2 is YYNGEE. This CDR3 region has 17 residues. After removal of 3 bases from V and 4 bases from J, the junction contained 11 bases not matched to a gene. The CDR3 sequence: CASSAEGTGGWSTEAFF. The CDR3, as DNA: TGTGCCAGCAGCGCGGAAGGGACAGGGGGATGGAGCACTGAAGCTTTCTTT.

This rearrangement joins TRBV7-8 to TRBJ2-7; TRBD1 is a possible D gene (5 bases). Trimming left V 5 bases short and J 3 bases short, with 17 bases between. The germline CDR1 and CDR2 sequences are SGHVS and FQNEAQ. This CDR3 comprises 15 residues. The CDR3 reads CASSPPAGARYEQYF. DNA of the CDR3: TGTGCCAGCAGCCCCCCTGCTGGGGCTCGCTACGAGCAGTACTTC.

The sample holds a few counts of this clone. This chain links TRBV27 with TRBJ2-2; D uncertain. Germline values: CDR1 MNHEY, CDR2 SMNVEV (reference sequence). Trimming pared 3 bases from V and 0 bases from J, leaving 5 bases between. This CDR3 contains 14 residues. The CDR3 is CASSLIPNTGELFF. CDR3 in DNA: TGTGCCAGCAGTTTGATACCGAACACCGGGGAGCTGTTTTTT.

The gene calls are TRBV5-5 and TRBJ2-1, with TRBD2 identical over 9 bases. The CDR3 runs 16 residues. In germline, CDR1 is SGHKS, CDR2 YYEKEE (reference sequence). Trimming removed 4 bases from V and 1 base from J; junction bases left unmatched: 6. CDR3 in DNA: TGTGCCAGCAGCCCCTGGGCGGGGGGGTCCTACAATGAGCAGTTCTTC. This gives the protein CASSPWAGGSYNEQFF. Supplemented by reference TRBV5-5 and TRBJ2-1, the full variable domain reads DAGVTQSPTHLIKTRGQQVTLRCSPISGHKSVSWYQQVLGQGPQFIFQYYEKEERGRGNFPDRFSARQFPNYSSELNVNALLLGDSALYLCASSPWAGGSYNEQFFGPGTRLTVL.

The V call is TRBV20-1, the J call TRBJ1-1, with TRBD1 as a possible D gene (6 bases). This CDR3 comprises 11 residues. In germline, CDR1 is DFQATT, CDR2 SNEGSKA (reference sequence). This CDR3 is CSRQRGTEAFF. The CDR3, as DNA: TGCAGCAGGCAGAGGGGGACTGAAGCTTTCTTT.

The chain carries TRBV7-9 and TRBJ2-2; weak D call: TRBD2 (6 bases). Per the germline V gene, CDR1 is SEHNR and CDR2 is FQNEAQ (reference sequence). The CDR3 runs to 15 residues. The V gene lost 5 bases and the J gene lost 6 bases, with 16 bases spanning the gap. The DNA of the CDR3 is TGTGCCAGCAGCCCGAGACTAGAAAGGGCCGGGGAGCTGTTTTTT. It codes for CASSPRLERAGELFF.

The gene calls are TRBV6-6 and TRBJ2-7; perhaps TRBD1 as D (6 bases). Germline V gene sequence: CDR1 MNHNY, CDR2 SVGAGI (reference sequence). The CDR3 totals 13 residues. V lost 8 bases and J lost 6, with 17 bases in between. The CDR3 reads CASLFGRGSEQYF. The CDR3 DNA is TGTGCCAGCCTCTTCGGAAGGGGGTCCGAGCAGTACTTC.

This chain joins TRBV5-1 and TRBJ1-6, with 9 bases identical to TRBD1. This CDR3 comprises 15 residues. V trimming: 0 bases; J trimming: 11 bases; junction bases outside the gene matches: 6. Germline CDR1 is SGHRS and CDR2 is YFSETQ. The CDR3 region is CASSLEQGAGTPLHF. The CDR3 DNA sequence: TGCGCCAGCAGCTTGGAACAGGGGGCTGGTACACCCCTCCACTTT.

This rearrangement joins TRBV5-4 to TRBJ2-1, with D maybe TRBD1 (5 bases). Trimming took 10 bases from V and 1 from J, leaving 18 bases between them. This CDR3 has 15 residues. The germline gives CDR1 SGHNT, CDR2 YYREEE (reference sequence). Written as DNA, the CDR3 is TGTGCCTGTTTGATGGGGCCTTCTTCCTACAATGAGCAGTTCTTC. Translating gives CACLMGPSSYNEQFF.

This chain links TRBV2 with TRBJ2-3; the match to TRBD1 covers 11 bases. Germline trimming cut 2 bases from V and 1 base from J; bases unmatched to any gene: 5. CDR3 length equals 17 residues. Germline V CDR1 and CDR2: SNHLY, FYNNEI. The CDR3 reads CASSETRTGGGTDTQYF. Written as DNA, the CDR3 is TGTGCCAGCAGTGAAACCCGGACAGGGGGCGGCACAGATACGCAGTATTTT.

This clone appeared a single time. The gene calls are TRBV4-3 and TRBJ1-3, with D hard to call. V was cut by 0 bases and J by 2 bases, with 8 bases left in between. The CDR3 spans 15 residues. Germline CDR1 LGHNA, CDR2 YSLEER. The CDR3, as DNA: TGCGCCAGCAGCCAAGACCAGGCGGCTGGAAACACCATATATTTT. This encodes CASSQDQAAGNTIYF.

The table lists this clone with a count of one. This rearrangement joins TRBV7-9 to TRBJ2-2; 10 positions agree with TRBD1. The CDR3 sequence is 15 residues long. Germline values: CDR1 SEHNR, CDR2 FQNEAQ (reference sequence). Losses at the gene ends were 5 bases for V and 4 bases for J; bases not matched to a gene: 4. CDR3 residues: CASSPGTGVTGELFF. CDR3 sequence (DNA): TGTGCCAGCAGCCCAGGGACAGGGGTCACCGGGGAGCTGTTTTTT.

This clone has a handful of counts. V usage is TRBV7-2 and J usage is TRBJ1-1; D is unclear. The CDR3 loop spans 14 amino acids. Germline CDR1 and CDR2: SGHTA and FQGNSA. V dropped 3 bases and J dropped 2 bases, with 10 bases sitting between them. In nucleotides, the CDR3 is TGTGCCAGCAGCTTCTTCCAACCTAACACTGAAGCTTTCTTT. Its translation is CASSFFQPNTEAFF.